Below, 20 T cell receptor beta chains from the same sample are listed, as sequenced in a study of T cells in localized non-small cell lung cancer. Clones were read by immunoSEQ multiplex PCR, and TCRdb kept only the in-frame ones, dropping some. The top ten clones hold roughly 4.5% of a sample with about 33,000 clones, around 90% of them seen once. The material sequenced was peripheral blood, taken before any cancer treatment. These receptor sequences come from a man between 40 and 69 years old with stage I lung adenocarcinoma.

This clone has only a few counts. The chain recombines TRBV6-1 with TRBJ2-6, with 7 bases matching TRBD2. Germline V gene data show CDR1 as MNHNS and CDR2 as SASEGT. The CDR3 covers 15 residues. The trim removed 7 bases at V and 4 bases at J, leaving 7 bases unmatched. The CDR3 DNA follows: TGTGCCAGCAAAGAGCGGGGTTTCGGGGCCAACGTCCTGACTTTC. Its protein is CASKERGFGANVLTF.

This sequence joins TRBV28 and TRBJ1-1, with unresolved D. Trimming took off 10 bases at V and 6 bases at J, with 24 bases between the two ends. Germline lookup yields CDR1 MDHEN and CDR2 SYDVKM. The CDR3 is 15 amino acids. This chain's CDR3 is CATKVGGRYRAEAFF. CDR3 sequence (DNA): TGTGCCACCAAGGTAGGCGGCCGCTATAGGGCTGAAGCTTTCTTT.

CDR3 sequence: CASSQDIAGSAYNSPLHF. CDR3 coding DNA: TGCGCCAGCAGCCAAGATATAGCGGGATCGGCTTATAATTCACCCCTCCACTTT. This chain joins TRBV4-1 and TRBJ1-6; D remains unclear. The V end was cut by 0 bases, the J end by 4 bases, with 16 bases between. The CDR3 loop spans 18 amino acids. CDR1 MGHRA and CDR2 YSYEKL come from the germline V gene.

This clone occurred once. The chain employs TRBV30 and TRBJ2-7, with D possibly matching TRBD1 (5 bases). Trimming removed 2 bases at V and 5 bases at J, with 25 bases between. The germline gives CDR1 GTSNPN, CDR2 SVGIG (reference sequence). There are 17 residues in the CDR3. CDR3 DNA: TGTGCCTGGAGTCTTGGGCTAAGGCAGGGAAGGGAAAACGAGCAGTACTTC. This sequence encodes CAWSLGLRQGRENEQYF.

The genes are TRBV6-1 and TRBJ2-5, with a tentative D call TRBD1 (8 bases). Germline values: CDR1 MNHNS, CDR2 SASEGT. The CDR3 length is 15 residues. V lost 5 bases and J 5 bases, leaving 18 bases between the germline ends. As DNA, the CDR3 is TGTGCCAGCAGTAGAACAGGGGGAGGGGTGGAGACCCAGTACTTC. It is translated as CASSRTGGGVETQYF.

The V call is TRBV16, the J call TRBJ2-7; D unclear. The V end was cut by 0 bases, the J end by 1 base, with 13 bases between. Germline V gene lookup returns CDR1 KGHSY and CDR2 FQNENV. This CDR3 region has 16 residues. As DNA, the CDR3 is TGTGCCAGCAGCCAATCGAGAGTTTCCGAATCCTACGAGCAGTACTTC. Translation: CASSQSRVSESYEQYF.

The V and J genes are TRBV2 and TRBJ2-2; unclear D gene. The germline V and J ends were trimmed by 7 bases and 0 bases, with 9 bases remaining between them. The CDR3 spans 14 residues. Germline V gene lookup returns CDR1 SNHLY and CDR2 FYNNEI. The CDR3 spells CASKRTSNTGELFF. The CDR3 DNA follows: TGTGCCAGCAAGAGGACCTCGAACACCGGGGAGCTGTTTTTT.

This sequence joins TRBV10-3 and TRBJ1-2; maybe TRBD1 (6 bases). V lost 4 bases and J lost 7, with 13 bases in between. The CDR3 has 13 residues. CDR1 is ENHRY and CDR2 is SYGVKD in the germline V gene. The CDR3 protein is CAISGWGAAGYTF. CDR3 bases: TGTGCCATCAGTGGGTGGGGGGCGGCTGGCTACACCTTC.

The chain couples TRBV10-3 to TRBJ1-2; TRBD1 aligns across 8 bases. The CDR3 is 17 residues long. Per germline, CDR1 ENHRY and CDR2 SYGVKD. J lost 6 bases, V lost 0 bases, and 12 bases had no gene match. The CDR3 DNA reads as TGTGCCATCAGTGAGTCAGGACAGGGACCTTATGAGAATGGCTACACCTTC. Translated: CAISESGQGPYENGYTF.

The chain uses TRBV6-1 and TRBJ2-6; D gene ambiguous. V lost 8 bases, J lost 2 bases, and 13 bases lay in between. This CDR3 region has 15 residues. Germline V gene sequence: CDR1 MNHNS, CDR2 SASEGT. CDR3 nucleotides: TGTGCCAGCGGGCCCTTTATCGCTGGGGCCAACGTCCTGACTTTC. Protein: CASGPFIAGANVLTF.

V is TRBV11-3 and J is TRBJ2-7, with TRBD1 identical over 9 bases. The germline V gene encodes CDR1 SGHNT and CDR2 YENEEA. This CDR3 is built from 13 residues. Trimming cost V 5 bases and J 7 bases; bases outside gene matches: 6. CDR3 in DNA: TGTGCCAGCAGCCCTAGGGACAGGGAAGAGCAGTACTTC. It codes for CASSPRDREEQYF.

V usage is TRBV5-5 and J usage is TRBJ1-2, with TRBD1 matching over 12 bases. The junction had 16 bases not matched to a gene; V was cut back by 3 bases and J by 7 bases. The CDR3 consists of 18 residues. Looked up from germline, CDR1 is SGHKS and CDR2 is YYEKEE (reference sequence). This chain's CDR3 is CASSSDPGTGGMISGYTF. CDR3 DNA sequence: TGTGCCAGCAGCTCTGACCCCGGGACAGGGGGCATGATAAGTGGCTACACCTTC.

This clone appeared once. The V gene is TRBV19, the J gene TRBJ1-5; 8 bases map to TRBD1. CDR1 LNHDA and CDR2 SQIVND come from the germline V gene (reference sequence). The length of the CDR3 is 14 residues. Trimming removed 3 bases from V and 4 bases from J; junction bases left unmatched: 2. The CDR3, as DNA: TGTGCCAGTAGTATGGACAGGGAGAATCAGCCCCAGCATTTT. This encodes CASSMDRENQPQHF.

V gene TRBV9 combines with J gene TRBJ1-1, with TRBD1 identical over 8 bases. V dropped 0 bases and J dropped 11; count of bases not matched to a gene: 3. Germline assignment: CDR1 SGDLS and CDR2 YYNGEE. The CDR3 loop spans 12 amino acids. The CDR3 loop reads CASSVGTGFAFF. The CDR3 nucleotides read TGTGCCAGCAGCGTAGGGACAGGGTTTGCTTTCTTT.

The V gene is TRBV6-5, the J gene TRBJ1-2; D might be TRBD1 (5 bases). The V end was cut by 2 bases, the J end by 4 bases, with 11 bases between. Looked up from germline, CDR1 is MNHEY and CDR2 is SVGAGI. The CDR3 runs to 14 residues. The CDR3: CASSYRGGPYGYTF. CDR3 coding DNA: TGTGCCAGCAGTTACCGGGGGGGTCCCTATGGCTACACCTTC.

V usage is TRBV4-2 and J usage is TRBJ2-7; 15 bases map to TRBD2. The V and J ends lost 4 bases and 3 bases, in that order; junction bases with no gene match: 7. Germline V lookup: CDR1 LGHNA, CDR2 YNFKEQ. The CDR3 consists of 17 residues. The DNA for the CDR3 is TGTGCCAGCAGCCCTGGGACTAGCGGGGGGAAATTCTACGAGCAGTACTTC. Protein product: CASSPGTSGGKFYEQYF.

The V gene is TRBV9, the J gene TRBJ2-2; the D gene is possibly TRBD2 (5 bases). This CDR3 contains 15 residues. V was cut by 0 bases and J by 2 bases, with 8 bases left in between. Germline assignment: CDR1 SGDLS and CDR2 YYNGEE. CDR3 bases: TGTGCCAGCAGCGTAGGACTACTAAACACCGGGGAGCTGTTTTTT. This encodes CASSVGLLNTGELFF.

The chain uses TRBV19 and TRBJ1-4; the match to TRBD1 covers 10 bases. CDR3 size: 15 residues. The junction had 5 bases not matched to a gene; V was cut back by 9 bases and J by 1 base. Per the germline V gene, CDR1 is LNHDA and CDR2 is SQIVND (reference sequence). The CDR3 nucleotides are TGTGCCAGCCGGACAGGGGGTAGAACTAATGAAAAACTGTTTTTT. As protein: CASRTGGRTNEKLFF.

The chain recombines TRBV9 with TRBJ1-1; D is undetermined. CDR1 is SGDLS and CDR2 is YYNGEE in the germline V gene. The V and J ends lost 0 bases and 0 bases respectively, with 6 bases between them. This CDR3 region has 14 residues. CDR3 DNA sequence: TGTGCCAGCAGCGTAGCCAGTATGAACACTGAAGCTTTCTTT. Protein product: CASSVASMNTEAFF. Based on the CDR3 plus reference TRBV9 and TRBJ1-1, the full variable domain is DSGVTQTPKHLITATGQRVTLRCSPRSGDLSVYWYQQSLDQGLQFLIQYYNGEERAKGNILERFSAQQFPDLHSELNLSSLELGDSALYFCASSVASMNTEAFFGQGTRLTVV.

In this sample, this clone turned up a few times. The chain couples TRBV5-4 to TRBJ1-4; D is perhaps TRBD1 (5 bases). The length of the CDR3 is 14 residues. CDR1 and CDR2 from the germline V gene are SGHNT and YYREEE (reference sequence). Trimming pared 2 bases from V and 6 bases from J, leaving 11 bases between. CDR3 sequence (DNA): TGTGCCAGCAGCTTAGGGGCAATGGATGAAAAACTGTTTTTT. Residues: CASSLGAMDEKLFF.